This TCR beta chain was sequenced for a study of post-analysis software for immune sequencing data. Study-wide findings and caveats: Controls significantly exceeded multiple sclerosis patients in normalized Chao1 diversity. Four to six TRBV segments, including TRBV5-6, TRBV5-1 and TRBV20-1, were more frequent in patients than controls.

This clonotype has only a few counts. The antigen remains undetermined. The V gene lost 9 bases and the J gene lost 6 bases, with 17 bases spanning the gap. From germline, CDR1 is LNHNV and CDR2 YYDKDF (reference sequence). The CDR3 length is 13 residues. Included in the TCR beta cDNA libraries were unique molecular identifiers. Via MiXCR, TCRdb re-called the PCR reads, giving one row per CDR3 protein. The data contain hundreds of thousands of distinct CDR3 sequences, 55% to 60% of them singletons. The sample taken for sequencing was blood. This rearrangement joins TRBV15 to TRBJ1-2; possible D gene TRBD1, 6 bases. This clonotype originated in a girl aged 2 to 9 with multiple sclerosis. The CDR3 DNA follows: TGTGCCACGCGATTCAGCAGGGGCGATGGCTACACCTTC. Protein product: CATRFSRGDGYTF.